Given below is one TCR beta chain in context. This sample stems from a study of T cell changes during pregnancy in multiple sclerosis. Some clones are missing from TCRdb's copy, which holds only in-frame ones; the method was immunoSEQ multiplex PCR. This sample carries roughly 60,000 clones, 90% to 95% of them seen once, and the ten largest clones take about 0.85%. CDR3 size: 13 residues. The V end was cut by 5 bases, the J end by 3 bases, with 10 bases between. Germline V gene lookup returns CDR1 SNHLY and CDR2 FYNNEI. The V gene is TRBV2, the J gene TRBJ2-5; perhaps TRBD1 as D (6 bases). The clonotype originates from a female donor with multiple sclerosis, enrolled in a pregnancy study. This sample comprised peripheral blood, obtained before pregnancy. CDR3 nucleotide sequence: TGTGCCAGCAGTATCGGACAGAAAGAGACCCAGTACTTC. It specifies CASSIGQKETQYF.